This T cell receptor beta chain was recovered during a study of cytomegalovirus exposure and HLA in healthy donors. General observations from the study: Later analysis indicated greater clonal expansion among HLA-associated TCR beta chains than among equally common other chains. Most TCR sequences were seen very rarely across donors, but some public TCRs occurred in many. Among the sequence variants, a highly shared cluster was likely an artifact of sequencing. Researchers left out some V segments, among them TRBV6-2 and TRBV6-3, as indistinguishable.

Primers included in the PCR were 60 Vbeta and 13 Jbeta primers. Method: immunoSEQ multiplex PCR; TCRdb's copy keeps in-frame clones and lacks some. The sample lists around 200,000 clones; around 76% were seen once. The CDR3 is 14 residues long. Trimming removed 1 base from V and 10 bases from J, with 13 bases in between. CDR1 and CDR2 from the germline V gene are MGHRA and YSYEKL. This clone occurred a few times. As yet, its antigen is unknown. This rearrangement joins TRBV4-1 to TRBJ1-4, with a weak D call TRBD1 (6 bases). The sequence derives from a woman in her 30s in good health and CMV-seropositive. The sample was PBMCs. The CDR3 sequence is CASSQGNRVGKLFF. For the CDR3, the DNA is TGCGCCAGCAGCCAAGGTAACAGGGTTGGAAAACTGTTTTTT.